This T cell receptor beta chain originates from a study of blood T cell repertoires in COVID-19. Study-level background: Whether acute or convalescent, the COVID-19 samples came from the United States, Italy and Spain. The cDNA or gDNA used as material had been derived from T cells, B-cell-depleted T cells, or PBMCs.

Source study methods: Reference gene primer amplification gave nucleated cell count estimates. Sequenced by immunoSEQ multiplex PCR; TCRdb stores in-frame clones only, minus some. D and trimming were read from the DNA, whereas the V and J calls and clone size are those reported in that table. The sample includes about 170,000 clones, approximately 86% of them seen just once. CDR1 and CDR2 (germline): SQVTM, ANQGSEA. V was cut by 1 base and J by 0 bases, with 7 bases left in between. The CDR3 extends over 14 amino acids. Sequencing was performed on peripheral blood. The clonotype comes from a man aged 45-65 years with active or convalescent COVID-19. The chain employs TRBV29-1 and TRBJ1-5; D not resolved. CDR3 region: CSVEGDSSNQPQHF. The CDR3 region has the DNA TGCAGCGTTGAAGGTGACTCTAGCAATCAGCCCCAGCATTTT. Supplemented by reference TRBV29-1 and TRBJ1-5, the full variable domain reads SAVISQKPSRDICQRGTSLTIQCQVDSQVTMMFWYRQQPGQSLTLIATANQGSEATYESGFVIDKFPISRPNLTFSTLTVSNMSPEDSSIYLCSVEGDSSNQPQHFGDGTRLSIL.